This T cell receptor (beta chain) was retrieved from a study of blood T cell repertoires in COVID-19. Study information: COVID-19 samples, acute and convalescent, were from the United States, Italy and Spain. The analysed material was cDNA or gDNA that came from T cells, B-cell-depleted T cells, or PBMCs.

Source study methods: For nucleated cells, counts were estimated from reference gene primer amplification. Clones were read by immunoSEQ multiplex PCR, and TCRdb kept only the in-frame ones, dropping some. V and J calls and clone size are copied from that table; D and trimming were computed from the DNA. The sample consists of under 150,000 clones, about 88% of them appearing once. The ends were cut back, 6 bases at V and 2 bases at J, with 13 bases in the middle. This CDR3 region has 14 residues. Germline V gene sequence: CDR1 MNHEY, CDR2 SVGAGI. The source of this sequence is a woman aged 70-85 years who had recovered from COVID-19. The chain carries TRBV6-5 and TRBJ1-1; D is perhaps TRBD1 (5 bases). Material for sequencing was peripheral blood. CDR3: CASREGSGNTEAFF. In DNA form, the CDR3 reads TGTGCCAGCAGGGAGGGGTCGGGTAACACTGAAGCTTTCTTT.